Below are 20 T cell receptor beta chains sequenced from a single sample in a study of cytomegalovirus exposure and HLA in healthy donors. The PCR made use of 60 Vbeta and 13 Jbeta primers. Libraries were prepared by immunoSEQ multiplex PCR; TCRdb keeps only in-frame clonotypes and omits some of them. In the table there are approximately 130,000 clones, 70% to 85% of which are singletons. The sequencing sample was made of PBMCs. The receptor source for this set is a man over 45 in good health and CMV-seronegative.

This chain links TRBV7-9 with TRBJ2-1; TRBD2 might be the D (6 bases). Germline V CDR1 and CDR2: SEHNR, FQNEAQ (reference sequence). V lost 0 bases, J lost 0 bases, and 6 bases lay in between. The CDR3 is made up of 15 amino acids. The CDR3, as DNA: TGTGCCAGCAGCTTAGCCGGGAGCTCCTACAATGAGCAGTTCTTC. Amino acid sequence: CASSLAGSSYNEQFF.

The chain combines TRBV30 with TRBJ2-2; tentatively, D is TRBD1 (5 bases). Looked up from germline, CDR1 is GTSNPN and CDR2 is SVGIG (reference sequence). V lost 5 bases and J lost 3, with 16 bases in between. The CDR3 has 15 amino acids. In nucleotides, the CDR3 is TGTGCCTGGGACGCCAGGGATTCGGACACCGGGGAGCTGTTTTTT. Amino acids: CAWDARDSDTGELFF.

CDR3 loop: CASSVGQGVETQYF. The CDR3 DNA is TGTGCCAGCAGCGTAGGTCAAGGGGTAGAGACCCAGTACTTC. This chain uses TRBV9 with TRBJ2-5; perhaps TRBD1 as D (5 bases). The CDR3 consists of 14 residues. Looked up from germline, CDR1 is SGDLS and CDR2 is YYNGEE. Trimming removed 0 bases at V and 4 bases at J, with 10 bases between.

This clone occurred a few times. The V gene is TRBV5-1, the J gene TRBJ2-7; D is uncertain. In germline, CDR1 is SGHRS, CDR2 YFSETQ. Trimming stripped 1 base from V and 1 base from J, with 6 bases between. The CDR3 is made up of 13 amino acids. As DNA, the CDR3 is TGCGCCAGCAGCTTGACGGAGTCCTACGAGCAGTACTTC. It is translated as CASSLTESYEQYF.

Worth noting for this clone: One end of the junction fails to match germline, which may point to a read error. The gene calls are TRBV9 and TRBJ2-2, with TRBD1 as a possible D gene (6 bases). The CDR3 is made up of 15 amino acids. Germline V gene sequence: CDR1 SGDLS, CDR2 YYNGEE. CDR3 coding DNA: TGTGCCACCAGCCCCAAACAGGGTATAACCGGGGAGCTGTTTTTT. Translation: CATSPKQGITGELFF.

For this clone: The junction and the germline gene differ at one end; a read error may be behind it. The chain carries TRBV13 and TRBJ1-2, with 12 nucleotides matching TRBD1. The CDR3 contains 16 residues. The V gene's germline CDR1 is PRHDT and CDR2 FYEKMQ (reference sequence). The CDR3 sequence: CASSLGWGQGAKGYTF. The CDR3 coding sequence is TGTGCCAGCAGCCTAGGGTGGGGACAGGGGGCCAAAGGCTACACCTTC.

CDR3 amino acids: CASSQDVGGLRGNEQFF. The CDR3 DNA is TGCGCCAGCAGCCAAGACGTTGGGGGACTCCGCGGGAATGAGCAGTTCTTC. The chain combines TRBV4-3 with TRBJ2-1; a weak D match, TRBD2 (6 bases). V dropped 0 bases and J dropped 7 bases, with 19 bases sitting between them. Germline V gene data show CDR1 as LGHNA and CDR2 as YSLEER. The CDR3 runs to 17 residues.

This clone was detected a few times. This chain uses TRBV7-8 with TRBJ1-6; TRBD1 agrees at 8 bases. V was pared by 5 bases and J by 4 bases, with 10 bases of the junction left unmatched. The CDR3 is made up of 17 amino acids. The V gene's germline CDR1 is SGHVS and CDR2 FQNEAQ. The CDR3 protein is CASSPRTGNYYNSPLHF. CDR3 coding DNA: TGTGCCAGCAGCCCCCGGACAGGGAACTATTATAATTCACCCCTCCACTTT.

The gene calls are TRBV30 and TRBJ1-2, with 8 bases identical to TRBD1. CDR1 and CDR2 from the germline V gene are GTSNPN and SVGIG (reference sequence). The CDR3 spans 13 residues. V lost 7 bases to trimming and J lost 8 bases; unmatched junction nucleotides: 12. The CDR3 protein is CASSRDRPQGYTF. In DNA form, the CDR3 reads TGTGCCTCAAGCCGGGACAGGCCCCAGGGCTACACCTTC. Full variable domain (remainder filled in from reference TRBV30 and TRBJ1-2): SQTIHQWPATLVQPVGSPLSLECTVEGTSNPNLYWYRQAAGRGLQLLFYSVGIGQISSEVPQNLSASRPQDRQFILSSKKLLLSDSGFYLCASSRDRPQGYTFGSGTRLTVV.

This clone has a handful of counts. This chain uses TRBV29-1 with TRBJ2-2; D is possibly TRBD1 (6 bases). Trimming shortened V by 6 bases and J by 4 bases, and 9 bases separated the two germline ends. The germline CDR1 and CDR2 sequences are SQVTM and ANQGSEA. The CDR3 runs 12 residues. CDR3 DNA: TGCAGCGTAGGGGGACGCACCGGGGAGCTGTTTTTT. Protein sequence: CSVGGRTGELFF.

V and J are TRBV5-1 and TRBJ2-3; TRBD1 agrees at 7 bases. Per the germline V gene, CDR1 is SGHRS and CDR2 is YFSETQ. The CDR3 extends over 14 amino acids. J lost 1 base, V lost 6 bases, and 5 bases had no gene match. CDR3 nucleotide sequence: TGCGCCAGCACACCGGGACAGCGCACAGATACGCAGTATTTT. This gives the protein CASTPGQRTDTQYF.

The CDR3 sequence: CASSLRDRVAGNTIYF. CDR3 in DNA: TGTGCCAGCAGCCTCCGGGACAGGGTTGCAGGAAACACCATATATTTT. The rearrangement links TRBV7-8 to TRBJ1-3, with 9 positions matching TRBD1. Germline CDR1 reads SGHVS; CDR2 reads FQNEAQ. Unmatched junction bases numbered 9, after V lost 5 bases and J lost 4 bases. This CDR3 is built from 16 residues. Complete variable domain (other parts from reference TRBV7-8 and TRBJ1-3): GAGVSQSPRYKVAKRGQDVALRCDPISGHVSLFWYQQALGQGPEFLTYFQNEAQLDKSGLPSDRFFAERPEGSVSTLKIQRTQQEDSAVYLCASSLRDRVAGNTIYFGEGSWLTVV.

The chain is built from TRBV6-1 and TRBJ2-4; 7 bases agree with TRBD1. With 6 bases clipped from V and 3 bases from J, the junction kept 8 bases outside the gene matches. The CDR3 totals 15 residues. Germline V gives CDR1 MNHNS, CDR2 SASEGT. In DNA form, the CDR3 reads TGTGCCAGCAGCACTGACAGGGTGGGCAAAAACATTCAGTACTTC. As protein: CASSTDRVGKNIQYF.

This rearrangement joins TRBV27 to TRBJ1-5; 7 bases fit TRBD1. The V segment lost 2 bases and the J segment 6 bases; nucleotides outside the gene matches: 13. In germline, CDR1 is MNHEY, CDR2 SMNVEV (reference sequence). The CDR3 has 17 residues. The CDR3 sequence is CASSLGQGVVMFQPQHF. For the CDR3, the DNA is TGTGCCAGCAGTTTAGGGCAGGGGGTAGTAATGTTTCAGCCCCAGCATTTT.

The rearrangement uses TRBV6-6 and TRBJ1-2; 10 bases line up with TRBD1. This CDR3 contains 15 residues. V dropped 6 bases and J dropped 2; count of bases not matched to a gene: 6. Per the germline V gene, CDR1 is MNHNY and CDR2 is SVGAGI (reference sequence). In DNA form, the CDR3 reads TGTGCCAGCAGAGGGGACAGGGGCACCAACTATGGCTACACCTTC. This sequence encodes CASRGDRGTNYGYTF.

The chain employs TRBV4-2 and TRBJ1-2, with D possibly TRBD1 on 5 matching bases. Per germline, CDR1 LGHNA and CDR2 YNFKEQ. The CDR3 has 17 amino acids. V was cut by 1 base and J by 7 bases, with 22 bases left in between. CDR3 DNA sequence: TGTGCCAGCAGCCAAGGGGGGGTTTCGAGGGCGGGTGGTGGCTACACCTTC. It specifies CASSQGGVSRAGGGYTF.

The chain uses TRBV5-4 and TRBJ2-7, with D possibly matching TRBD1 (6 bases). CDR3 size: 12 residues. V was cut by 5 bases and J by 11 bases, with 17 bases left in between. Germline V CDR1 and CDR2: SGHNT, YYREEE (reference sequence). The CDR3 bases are TGTGCCAGCAGGGACGGGACAACTAAGGAGTACTTC. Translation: CASRDGTTKEYF.

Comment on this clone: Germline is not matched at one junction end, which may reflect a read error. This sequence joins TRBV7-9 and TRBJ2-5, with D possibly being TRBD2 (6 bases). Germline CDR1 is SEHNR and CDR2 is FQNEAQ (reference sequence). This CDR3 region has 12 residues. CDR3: CSSSFLGGTQYF. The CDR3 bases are TGTTCCAGCAGCTTCCTGGGGGGGACCCAGTACTTC.

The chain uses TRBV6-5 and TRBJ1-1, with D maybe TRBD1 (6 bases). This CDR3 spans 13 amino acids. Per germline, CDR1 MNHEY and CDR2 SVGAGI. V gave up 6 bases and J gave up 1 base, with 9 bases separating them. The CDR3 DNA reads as TGTGCCAGCAGCGCGACAGGGAACACTGAAGCTTTCTTT. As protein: CASSATGNTEAFF.

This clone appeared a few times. The CDR3 nucleotides read TGTGCCAGCAGTCGGACAGGGTTCACTGAAGCTTTCTTT. Protein: CASSRTGFTEAFF. The chain is built from TRBV6-1 and TRBJ1-1, with 8 bases identical to TRBD1. The length of the CDR3 is 13 residues. Germline trimming cut 5 bases from V and 4 bases from J; bases unmatched to any gene: 3. The germline V gene encodes CDR1 MNHNS and CDR2 SASEGT.